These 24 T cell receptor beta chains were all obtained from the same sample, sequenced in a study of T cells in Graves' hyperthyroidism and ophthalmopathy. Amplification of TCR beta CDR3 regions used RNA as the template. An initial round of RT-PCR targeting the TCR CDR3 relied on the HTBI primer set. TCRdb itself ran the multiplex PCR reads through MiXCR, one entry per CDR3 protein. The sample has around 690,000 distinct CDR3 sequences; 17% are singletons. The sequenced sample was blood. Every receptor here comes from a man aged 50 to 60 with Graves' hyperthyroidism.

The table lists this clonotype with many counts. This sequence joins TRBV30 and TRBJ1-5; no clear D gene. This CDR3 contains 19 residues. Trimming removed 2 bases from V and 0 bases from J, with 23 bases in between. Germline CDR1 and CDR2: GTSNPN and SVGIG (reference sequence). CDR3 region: CAWSTPSFRTFSSNQPQHF. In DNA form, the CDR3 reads TGTGCCTGGAGTACACCCAGTTTCAGGACGTTTAGTAGCAATCAGCCCCAGCATTTT.

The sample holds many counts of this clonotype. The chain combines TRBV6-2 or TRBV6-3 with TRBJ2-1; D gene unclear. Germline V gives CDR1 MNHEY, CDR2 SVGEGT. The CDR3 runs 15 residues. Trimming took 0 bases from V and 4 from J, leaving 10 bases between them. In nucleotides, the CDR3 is TGTGCCAGCAGTTACTCGACCTCAGTGTACAATGAGCAGTTCTTC. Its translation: CASSYSTSVYNEQFF.

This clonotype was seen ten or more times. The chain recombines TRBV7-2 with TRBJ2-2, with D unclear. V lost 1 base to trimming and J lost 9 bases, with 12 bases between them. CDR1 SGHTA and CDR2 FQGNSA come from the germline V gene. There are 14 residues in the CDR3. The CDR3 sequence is CASSLGGVTRELFF. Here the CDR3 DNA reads TGTGCCAGCAGCTTAGGCGGTGTTACAAGGGAGCTGTTTTTT.

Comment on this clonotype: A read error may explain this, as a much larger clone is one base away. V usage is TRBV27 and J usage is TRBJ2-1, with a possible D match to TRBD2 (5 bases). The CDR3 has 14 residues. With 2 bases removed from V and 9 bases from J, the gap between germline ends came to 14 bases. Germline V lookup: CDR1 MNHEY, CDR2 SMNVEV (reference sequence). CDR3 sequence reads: CASSLIRTSGEQFF. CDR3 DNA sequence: TGTGCCAGCAGTTTAATTAGGACCAGCGGTGAGCAGTTCTTC.

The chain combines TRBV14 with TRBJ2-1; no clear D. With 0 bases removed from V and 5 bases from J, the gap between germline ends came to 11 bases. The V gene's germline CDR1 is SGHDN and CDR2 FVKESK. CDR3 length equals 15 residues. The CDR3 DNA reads TGTGCCAGCAGCCAAGATTGGTCTAAGGACAATGAGCAGTTCTTC. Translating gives CASSQDWSKDNEQFF.

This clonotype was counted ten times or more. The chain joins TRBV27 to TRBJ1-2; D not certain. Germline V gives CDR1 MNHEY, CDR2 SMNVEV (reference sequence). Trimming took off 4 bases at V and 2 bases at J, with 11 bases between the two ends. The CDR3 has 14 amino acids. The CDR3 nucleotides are TGTGCCAGCAGTTCGAGAGGGCGGAACTATGGCTACACCTTC. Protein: CASSSRGRNYGYTF.

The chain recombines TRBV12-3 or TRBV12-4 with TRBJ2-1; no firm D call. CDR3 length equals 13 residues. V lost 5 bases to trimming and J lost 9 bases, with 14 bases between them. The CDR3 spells CASSPARMAEQFF. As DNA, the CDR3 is TGTGCCAGCAGTCCCGCTCGGATGGCTGAGCAGTTCTTC.

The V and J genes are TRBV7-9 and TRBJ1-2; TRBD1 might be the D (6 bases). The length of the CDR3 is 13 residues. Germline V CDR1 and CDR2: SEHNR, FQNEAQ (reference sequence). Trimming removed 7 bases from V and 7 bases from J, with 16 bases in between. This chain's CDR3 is CASTAQGLAGYTF. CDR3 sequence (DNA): TGTGCCAGCACCGCACAGGGATTAGCTGGCTACACCTTC.

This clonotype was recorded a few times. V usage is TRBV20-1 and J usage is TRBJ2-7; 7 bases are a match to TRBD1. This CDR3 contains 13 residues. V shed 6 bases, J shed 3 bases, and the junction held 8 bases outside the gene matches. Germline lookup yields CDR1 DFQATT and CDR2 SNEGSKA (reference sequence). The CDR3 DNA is TGCAGTGCCCATCTCGGGACAGACTACGAGCAGTACTTC. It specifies CSAHLGTDYEQYF.

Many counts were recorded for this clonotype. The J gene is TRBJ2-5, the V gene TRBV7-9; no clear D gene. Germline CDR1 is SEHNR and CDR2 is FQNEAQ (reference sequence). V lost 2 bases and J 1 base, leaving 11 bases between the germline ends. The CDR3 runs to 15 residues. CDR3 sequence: CASSLSLTVQETQYF. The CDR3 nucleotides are TGTGCCAGCAGCTTAAGTCTAACGGTCCAAGAGACCCAGTACTTC. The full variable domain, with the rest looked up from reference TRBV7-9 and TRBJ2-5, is DTGVSQNPRHKITKRGQNVTFRCDPISEHNRLYWYRQTLGQGPEFLTYFQNEAQLEKSRLLSDRFSAERPKGSFSTLEIQRTEQGDSAMYLCASSLSLTVQETQYFGPGTRLLVL.

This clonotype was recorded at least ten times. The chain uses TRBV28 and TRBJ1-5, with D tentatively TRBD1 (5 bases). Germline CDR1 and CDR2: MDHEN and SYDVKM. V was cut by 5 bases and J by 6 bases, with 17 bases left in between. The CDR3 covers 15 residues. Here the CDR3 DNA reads TGTGCCAGCAGTCTGAACCCAGGGCTGGGTCAGCCCCAGCATTTT. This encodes CASSLNPGLGQPQHF. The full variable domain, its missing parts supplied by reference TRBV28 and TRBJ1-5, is DVKVTQSSRYLVKRTGEKVFLECVQDMDHENMFWYRQDPGLGLRLIYFSYDVKMKEKGDIPEGYSVSREKKERFSLILESASTNQTSMYLCASSLNPGLGQPQHFGDGTRLSIL.

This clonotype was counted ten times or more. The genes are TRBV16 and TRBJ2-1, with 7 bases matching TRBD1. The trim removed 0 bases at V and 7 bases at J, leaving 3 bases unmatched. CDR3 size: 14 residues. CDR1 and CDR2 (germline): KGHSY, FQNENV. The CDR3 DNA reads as TGTGCCAGCAGCCAATCGACAGGGAAAAATGAGCAGTTCTTC. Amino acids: CASSQSTGKNEQFF.

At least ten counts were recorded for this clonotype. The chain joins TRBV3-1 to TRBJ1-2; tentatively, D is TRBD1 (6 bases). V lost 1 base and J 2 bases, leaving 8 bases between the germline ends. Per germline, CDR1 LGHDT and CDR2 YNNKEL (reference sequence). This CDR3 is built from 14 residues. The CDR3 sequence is CASSQVGQNYGYTF. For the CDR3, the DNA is TGTGCCAGCAGCCAAGTGGGACAAAACTATGGCTACACCTTC.

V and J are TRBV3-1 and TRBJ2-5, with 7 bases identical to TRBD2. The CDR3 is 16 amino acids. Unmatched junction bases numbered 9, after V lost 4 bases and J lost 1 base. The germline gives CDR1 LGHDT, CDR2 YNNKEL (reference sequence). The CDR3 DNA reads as TGTGCCAGCAGCCCCAAGGATGGGAGGGCCCAAGAGACCCAGTACTTC. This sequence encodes CASSPKDGRAQETQYF.

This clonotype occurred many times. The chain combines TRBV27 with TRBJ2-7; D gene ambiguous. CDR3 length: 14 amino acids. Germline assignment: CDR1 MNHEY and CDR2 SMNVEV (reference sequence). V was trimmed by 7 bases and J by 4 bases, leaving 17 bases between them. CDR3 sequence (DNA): TGTGCCAGCACTGAGGCCCTCCCACCTTACGAGCAGTACTTC. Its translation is CASTEALPPYEQYF.

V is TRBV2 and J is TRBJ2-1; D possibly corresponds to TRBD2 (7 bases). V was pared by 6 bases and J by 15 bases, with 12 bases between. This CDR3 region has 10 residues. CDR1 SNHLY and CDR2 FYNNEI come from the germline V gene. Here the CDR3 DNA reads TGTGCCAGCAGGCGGGGGCGCCGGTTCTTC. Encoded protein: CASRRGRRFF.

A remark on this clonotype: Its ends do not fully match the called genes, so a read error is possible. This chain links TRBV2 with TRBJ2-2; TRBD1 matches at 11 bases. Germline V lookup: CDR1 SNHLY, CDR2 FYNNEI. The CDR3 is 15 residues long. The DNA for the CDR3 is TGTGCCAGCAGAGAAGGACAGGGGGCGGTCGGGGAGCTGTTTTTT. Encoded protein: CASREGQGAVGELFF.

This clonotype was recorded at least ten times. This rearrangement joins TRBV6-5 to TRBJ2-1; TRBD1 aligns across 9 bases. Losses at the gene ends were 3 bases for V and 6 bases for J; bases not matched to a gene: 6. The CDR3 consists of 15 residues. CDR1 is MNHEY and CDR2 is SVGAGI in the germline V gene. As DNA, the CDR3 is TGTGCCAGCAGTTATCTCCCGGGACAGGGCAATGAGCAGTTCTTC. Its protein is CASSYLPGQGNEQFF.

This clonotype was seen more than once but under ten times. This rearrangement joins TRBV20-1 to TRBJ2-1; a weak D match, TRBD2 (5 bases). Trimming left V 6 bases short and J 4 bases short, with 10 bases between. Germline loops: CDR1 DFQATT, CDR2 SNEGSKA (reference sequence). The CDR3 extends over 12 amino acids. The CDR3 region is CSAGAEYNEQFF. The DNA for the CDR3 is TGCAGTGCAGGAGCGGAGTACAATGAGCAGTTCTTC.

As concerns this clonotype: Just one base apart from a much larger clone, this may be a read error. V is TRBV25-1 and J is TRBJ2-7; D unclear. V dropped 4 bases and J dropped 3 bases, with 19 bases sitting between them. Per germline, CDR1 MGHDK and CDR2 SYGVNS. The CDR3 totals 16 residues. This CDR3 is CASSGSFGTLFYEQYF. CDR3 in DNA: TGTGCCAGCAGTGGATCGTTTGGAACACTCTTCTACGAGCAGTACTTC.

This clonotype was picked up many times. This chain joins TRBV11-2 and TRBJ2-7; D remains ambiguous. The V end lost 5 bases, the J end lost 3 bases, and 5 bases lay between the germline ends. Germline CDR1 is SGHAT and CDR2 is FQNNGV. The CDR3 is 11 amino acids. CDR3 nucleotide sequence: TGTGCCAGCAGCGCCCACTACGAGCAGTACTTC. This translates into CASSAHYEQYF.

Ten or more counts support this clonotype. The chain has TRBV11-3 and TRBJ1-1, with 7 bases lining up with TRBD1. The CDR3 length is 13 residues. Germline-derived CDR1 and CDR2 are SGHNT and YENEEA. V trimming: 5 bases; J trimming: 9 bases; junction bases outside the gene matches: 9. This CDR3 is CASSPGKGAQAFF. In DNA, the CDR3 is TGTGCCAGCAGCCCCGGAAAGGGGGCGCAAGCTTTCTTT. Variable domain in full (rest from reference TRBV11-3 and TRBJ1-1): EAGVVQSPRYKIIEKKQPVAFWCNPISGHNTLYWYLQNLGQGPELLIRYENEEAVDDSQLPKDRFSAERLKGVDSTLKIQPAELGDSAVYLCASSPGKGAQAFFGQGTRLTVV.

In DNA, the CDR3 is TGTGCCAGTAGATCAGGGGGTTCGAACACCGGGGAGCTGTTTTTT. This translates into CASRSGGSNTGELFF. V is TRBV19 and J is TRBJ2-2; TRBD1 aligns across 7 bases. V lost 6 bases, J lost 0 bases, and 4 bases stayed unmatched. The CDR3 runs to 15 residues. Germline CDR1 reads LNHDA; CDR2 reads SQIVND (reference sequence).

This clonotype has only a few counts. CDR3 amino acids: CASSLAAMGVSYGYTF. CDR3 nucleotides: TGTGCCAGCAGCTTAGCGGCAATGGGGGTGAGCTATGGCTACACCTTC. This chain links TRBV7-8 with TRBJ1-2; D might be TRBD1 (5 bases). CDR3 length: 16 residues. Trimming pared 0 bases from V and 4 bases from J, leaving 15 bases between. The V gene's germline CDR1 is SGHVS and CDR2 FQNEAQ.